This T cell receptor (beta chain) is drawn from a study of blood T cell repertoires in COVID-19. This CDR3 has 15 amino acids. Per the germline V gene, CDR1 is LGHDT and CDR2 is YNNKEL (reference sequence). Between the trimmed V and J ends, which lost 0 bases and 4 bases, there was a span of 9 bases. Clones were read by immunoSEQ multiplex PCR, and TCRdb kept only the in-frame ones, dropping some. Among fewer than 350,000 clones listed, under 90% were seen once. Sequenced material: PBMCs or T cells enriched from blood (not recorded which). The sequence was obtained from a man in his 60s who had recovered from COVID-19. V is TRBV3-1 (or the pseudogene TRBV3-2) and J is TRBJ1-4; D is uncertain. Here the CDR3 reads CASSQEGSFNEKLFF. CDR3 in DNA: TGTGCCAGCAGCCAAGAGGGCAGCTTTAATGAAAAACTGTTTTTT.